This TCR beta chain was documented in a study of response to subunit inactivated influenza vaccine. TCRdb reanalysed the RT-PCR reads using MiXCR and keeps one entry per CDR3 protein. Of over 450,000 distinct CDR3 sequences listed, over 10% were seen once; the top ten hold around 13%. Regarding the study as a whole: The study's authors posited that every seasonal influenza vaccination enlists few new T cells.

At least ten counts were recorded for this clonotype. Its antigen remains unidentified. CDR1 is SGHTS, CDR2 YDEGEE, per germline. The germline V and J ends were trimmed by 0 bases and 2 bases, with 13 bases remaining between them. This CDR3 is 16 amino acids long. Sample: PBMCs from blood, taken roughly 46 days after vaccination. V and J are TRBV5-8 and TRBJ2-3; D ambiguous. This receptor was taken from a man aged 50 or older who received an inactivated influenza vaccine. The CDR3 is CASSLGSRLTTDTQYF. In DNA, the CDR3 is TGTGCCAGCAGCTTGGGCAGTAGACTGACCACAGATACGCAGTATTTT.